The present entry profiles one T cell receptor beta chain with its context. This clone appeared a single time. Its target antigen remains unknown. Base quality data are lacking; no much larger clone is found one base away. The sample is drawn from a study of blood T cell repertoires in COVID-19 (dated by TCRdb to the early 2020s). In the study overall: Collaborator samples came from the United States, Italy and Spain and covered acute and convalescent phases of COVID-19. The material from the prospective study consisted of cDNA or gDNA derived from T cells, B-cell-depleted T cells, or PBMCs. Subjects who had been exposed to COVID-19, were actively infected with it, or had recovered from it provided the deeply sampled blood TCRbeta repertoires that made up the dataset. The repertoires were made available in a free public database intended to serve as a resource for research on the immune response to SARS-CoV-2. Samples came from the ongoing ImmuneRACE study (first 160 participants) plus 1,254 subjects from 6 global collaborators. Sample metadata almost always included a de-identified subject ID, COVID-19 status, age in years and sex. Where HLA class I and class II types were available, the types were taken from metadata supplied by the sample provider, not from assay-based typing. General findings and caveats noted by the study authors: The quantity of clinical and demographic metadata differed by source and by participant and was supplied without curation.

Whole blood was collected in K2EDTA tubes by collaborating institutions according to the institutions' own protocols. For TCRbeta analysis, collaborators shipped samples in one of three forms: frozen whole blood, isolated PBMCs, or DNA extracted from either of those sample types. TCRbeta CDR3 regions were amplified from genomic DNA using the immunoSEQ Assay, a bias-controlled multiplex PCR. For the original study's pipeline: The number of nucleated cells in each sample was estimated by amplification of reference gene primers within the assay. Sequence reads were collapsed and filtered to measure the absolute abundance of every unique TCRbeta CDR3 rearrangement. Productive Simpson clonality was computed per sample as the square root of Simpson's diversity index over productive rearrangements. TCRdb provides this immuneACCESS table in a form limited to in-frame rearrangements. Some clones are lacking; in checked studies, under half of them reflect an unresolved V gene, and why the rest are absent is not known. The V and J calls and clone size are taken from that table; D and trimming were inferred from the DNA. The sample yields around 77,000 clones; under 90% were counted once. The ten biggest clones cover approximately 11% of the sample.

From V the trimming removes 0 bases and from J it removes 4 bases, while the gene matches leave 13 bases of the junction unaccounted for. Its CDR3 holds 19 amino acids, cysteine through phenylalanine. The retained sequence is limited to the CDR3, 57 bases, with the frame set at the first base. The sequence was collected from a man in his 70s with active or convalescent COVID-19. The sequence links TRBV23-1 to TRBJ2-1, with 9 middle bases fitting TRBD1. TRBV23-1 belongs to the ORF category, with a function that is uncertain. The sample comprised peripheral blood. The CDR3 protein is CASSQSPSKGQGEYNEQFF. The nucleotide sequence is given as TGCGCCAGCAGTCAATCGCCGAGTAAGGGACAGGGAGAGTACAATGAGCAGTTCTTC.